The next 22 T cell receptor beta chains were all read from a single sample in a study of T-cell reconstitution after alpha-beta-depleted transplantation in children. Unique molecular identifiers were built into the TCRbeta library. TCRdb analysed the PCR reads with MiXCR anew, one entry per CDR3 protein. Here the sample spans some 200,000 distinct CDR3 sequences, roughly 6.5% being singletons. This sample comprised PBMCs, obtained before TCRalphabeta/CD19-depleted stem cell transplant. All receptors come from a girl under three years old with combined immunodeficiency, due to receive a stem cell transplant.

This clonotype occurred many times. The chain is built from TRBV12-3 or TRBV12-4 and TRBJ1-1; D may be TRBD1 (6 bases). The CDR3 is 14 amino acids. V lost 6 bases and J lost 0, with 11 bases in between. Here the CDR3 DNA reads TGTGCCAGCAGAGATCAGGGGATGAACACTGAAGCTTTCTTT. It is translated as CASRDQGMNTEAFF.

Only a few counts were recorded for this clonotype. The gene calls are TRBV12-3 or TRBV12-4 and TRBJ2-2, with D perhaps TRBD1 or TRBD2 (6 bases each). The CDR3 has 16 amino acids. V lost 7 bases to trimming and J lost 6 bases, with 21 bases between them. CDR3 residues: CASNRWGAGHPGELFF. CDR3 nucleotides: TGTGCCAGCAACCGGTGGGGGGCCGGGCATCCCGGGGAGCTGTTTTTT.

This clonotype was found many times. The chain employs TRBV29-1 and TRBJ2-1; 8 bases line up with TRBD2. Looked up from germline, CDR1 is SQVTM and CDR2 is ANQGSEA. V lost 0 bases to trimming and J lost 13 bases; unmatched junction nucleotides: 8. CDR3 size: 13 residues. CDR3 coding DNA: TGCAGCGTTGAAGATTATAGCGGGATGGAACAGTTCTTC. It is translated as CSVEDYSGMEQFF.

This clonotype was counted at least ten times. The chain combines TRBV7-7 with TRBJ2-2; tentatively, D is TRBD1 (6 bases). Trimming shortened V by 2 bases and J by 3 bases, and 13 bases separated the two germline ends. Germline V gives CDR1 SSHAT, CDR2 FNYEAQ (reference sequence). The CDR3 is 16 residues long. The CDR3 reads CASSLNSWGHTGELFF. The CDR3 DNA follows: TGTGCCAGCAGCTTAAATTCTTGGGGGCACACCGGGGAGCTGTTTTTT.

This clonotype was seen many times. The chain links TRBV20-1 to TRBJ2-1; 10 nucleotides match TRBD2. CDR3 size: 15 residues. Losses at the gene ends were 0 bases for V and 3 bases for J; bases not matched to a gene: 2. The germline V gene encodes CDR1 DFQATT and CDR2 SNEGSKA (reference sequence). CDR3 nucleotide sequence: TGCAGTGCTAGAGAACTAGCGGGGTTCTACAATGAGCAGTTCTTC. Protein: CSARELAGFYNEQFF.

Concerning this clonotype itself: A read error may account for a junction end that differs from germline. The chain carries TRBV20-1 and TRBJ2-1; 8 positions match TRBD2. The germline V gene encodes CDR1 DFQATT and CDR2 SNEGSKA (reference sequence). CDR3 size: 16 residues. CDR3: CTAREAGGLYYNEQFF. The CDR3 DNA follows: TGCACTGCTAGAGAGGCGGGGGGCCTTTACTACAATGAGCAGTTCTTC.

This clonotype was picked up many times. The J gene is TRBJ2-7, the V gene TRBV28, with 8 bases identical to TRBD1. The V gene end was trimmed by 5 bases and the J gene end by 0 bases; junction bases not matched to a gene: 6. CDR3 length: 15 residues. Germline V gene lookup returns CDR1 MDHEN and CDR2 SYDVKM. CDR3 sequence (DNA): TGTGCCAGCAGTCCCCCGGGACAGGTCTCCTACGAGCAGTACTTC. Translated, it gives CASSPPGQVSYEQYF.

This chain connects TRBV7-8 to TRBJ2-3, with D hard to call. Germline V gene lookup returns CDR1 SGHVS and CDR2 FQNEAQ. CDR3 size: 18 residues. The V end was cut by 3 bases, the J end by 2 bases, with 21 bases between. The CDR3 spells CASSFLTAPASHTDTQYF. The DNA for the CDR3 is TGTGCCAGCAGCTTCCTTACGGCCCCGGCAAGCCACACAGATACGCAGTATTTT.

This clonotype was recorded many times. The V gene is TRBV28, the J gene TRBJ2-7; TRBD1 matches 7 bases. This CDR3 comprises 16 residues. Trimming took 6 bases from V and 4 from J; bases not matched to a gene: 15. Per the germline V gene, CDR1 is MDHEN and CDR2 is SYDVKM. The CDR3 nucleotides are TGTGCCAGCAGCTATAGGGATCGGGACAGCGGATACGAGCAGTACTTC. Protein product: CASSYRDRDSGYEQYF.

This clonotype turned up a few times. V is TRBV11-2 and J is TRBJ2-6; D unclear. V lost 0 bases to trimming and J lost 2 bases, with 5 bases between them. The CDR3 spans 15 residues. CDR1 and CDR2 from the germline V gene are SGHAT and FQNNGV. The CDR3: CASSLDVTGANVLTF. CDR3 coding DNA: TGTGCCAGCAGCTTAGATGTAACTGGGGCCAACGTCCTGACTTTC. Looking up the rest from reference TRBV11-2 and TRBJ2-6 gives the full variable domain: EAGVAQSPRYKIIEKRQSVAFWCNPISGHATLYWYQQILGQGPKLLIQFQNNGVVDDSQLPKDRFSAERLKGVDSTLKIQPAKLEDSAVYLCASSLDVTGANVLTFGAGSRLTVL.

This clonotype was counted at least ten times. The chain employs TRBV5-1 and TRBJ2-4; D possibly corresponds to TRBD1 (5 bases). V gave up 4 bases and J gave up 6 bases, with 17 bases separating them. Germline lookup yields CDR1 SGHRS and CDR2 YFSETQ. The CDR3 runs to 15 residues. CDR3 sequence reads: CASSPTGVRGNIQYF. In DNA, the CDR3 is TGCGCCAGCAGCCCCACTGGGGTTAGGGGAAACATTCAGTACTTC.

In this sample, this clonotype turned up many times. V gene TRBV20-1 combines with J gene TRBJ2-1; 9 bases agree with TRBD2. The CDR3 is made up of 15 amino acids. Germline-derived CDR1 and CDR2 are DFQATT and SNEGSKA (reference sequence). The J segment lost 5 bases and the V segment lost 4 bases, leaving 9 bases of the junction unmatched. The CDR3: CSATHPGLANNEQFF. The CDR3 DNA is TGCAGTGCTACCCACCCGGGACTAGCCAACAATGAGCAGTTCTTC.

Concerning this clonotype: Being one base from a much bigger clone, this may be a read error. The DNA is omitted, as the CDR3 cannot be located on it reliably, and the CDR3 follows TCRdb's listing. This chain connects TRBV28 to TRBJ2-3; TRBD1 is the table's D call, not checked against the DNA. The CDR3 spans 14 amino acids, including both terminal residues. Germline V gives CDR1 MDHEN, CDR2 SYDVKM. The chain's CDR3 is CASSFAAGADTRYF.

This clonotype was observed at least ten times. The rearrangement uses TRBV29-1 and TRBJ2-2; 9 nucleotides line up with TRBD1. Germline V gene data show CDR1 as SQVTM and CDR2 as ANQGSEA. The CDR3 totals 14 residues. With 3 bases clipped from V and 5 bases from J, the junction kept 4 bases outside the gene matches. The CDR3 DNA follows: TGCAGCGTTGATTCGGGACAGGGTACCGGGGAGCTGTTTTTT. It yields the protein CSVDSGQGTGELFF.

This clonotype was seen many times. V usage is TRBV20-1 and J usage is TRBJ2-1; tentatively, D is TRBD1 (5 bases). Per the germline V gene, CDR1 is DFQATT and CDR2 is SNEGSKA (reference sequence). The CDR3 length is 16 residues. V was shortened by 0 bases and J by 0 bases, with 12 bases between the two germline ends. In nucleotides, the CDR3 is TGCAGTGCTAGAGATCCGACAGACAGCTCCTACAATGAGCAGTTCTTC. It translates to CSARDPTDSSYNEQFF.

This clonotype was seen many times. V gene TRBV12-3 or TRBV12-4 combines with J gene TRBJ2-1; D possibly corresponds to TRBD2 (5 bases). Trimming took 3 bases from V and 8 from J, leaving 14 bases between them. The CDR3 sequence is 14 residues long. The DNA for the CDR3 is TGTGCCAGCAGTTTCGGGGTAGATTTCGATGAGCAGTTCTTC. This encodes CASSFGVDFDEQFF.

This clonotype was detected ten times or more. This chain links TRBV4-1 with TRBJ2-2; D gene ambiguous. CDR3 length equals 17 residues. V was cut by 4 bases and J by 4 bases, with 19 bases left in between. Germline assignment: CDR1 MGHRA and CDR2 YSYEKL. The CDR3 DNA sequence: TGCGCCAGCAGCCTGATCCCTGTGGTGGGCGGCACCGGGGAGCTGTTTTTT. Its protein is CASSLIPVVGGTGELFF.

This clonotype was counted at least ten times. The CDR3 spells CASSLLRSSYNEQFF. For the CDR3, the DNA is TGTGCCAGCAGCTTGCTGAGGAGCTCCTACAATGAGCAGTTCTTC. The gene calls are TRBV5-5 and TRBJ2-1; D is uncertain. Germline V gene sequence: CDR1 SGHKS, CDR2 YYEKEE (reference sequence). The CDR3 totals 15 residues. The germline V and J ends were trimmed by 1 base and 0 bases, with 8 bases remaining between them.

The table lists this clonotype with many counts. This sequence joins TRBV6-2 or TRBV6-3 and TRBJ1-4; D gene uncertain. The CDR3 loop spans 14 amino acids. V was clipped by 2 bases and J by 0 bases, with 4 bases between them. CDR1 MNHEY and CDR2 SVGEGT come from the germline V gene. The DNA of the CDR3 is TGTGCCAGCAGTTACCTCCCAACTAATGAAAAACTGTTTTTT. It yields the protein CASSYLPTNEKLFF.

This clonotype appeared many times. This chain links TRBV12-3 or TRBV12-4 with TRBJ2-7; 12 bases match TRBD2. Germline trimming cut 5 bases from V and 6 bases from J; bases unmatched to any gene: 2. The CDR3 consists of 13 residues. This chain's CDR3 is CASSAGLAGEQYF. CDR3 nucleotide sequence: TGTGCCAGCAGTGCGGGACTAGCGGGCGAGCAGTACTTC.

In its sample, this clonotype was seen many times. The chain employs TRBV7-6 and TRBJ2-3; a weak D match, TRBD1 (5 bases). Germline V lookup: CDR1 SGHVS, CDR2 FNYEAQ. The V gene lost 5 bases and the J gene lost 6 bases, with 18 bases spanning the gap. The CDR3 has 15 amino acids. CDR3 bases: TGTGCCAGCAGCGGGGCTGTTGTTCTATGGGATACGCAGTATTTT. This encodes CASSGAVVLWDTQYF. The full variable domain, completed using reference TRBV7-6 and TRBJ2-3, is GAGVSQSPRYKVTKRGQDVALRCDPISGHVSLYWYRQALGQGPEFLTYFNYEAQQDKSGLPNDRFSAERPEGSISTLTIQRTEQRDSAMYRCASSGAVVLWDTQYFGPGTRLTVL.

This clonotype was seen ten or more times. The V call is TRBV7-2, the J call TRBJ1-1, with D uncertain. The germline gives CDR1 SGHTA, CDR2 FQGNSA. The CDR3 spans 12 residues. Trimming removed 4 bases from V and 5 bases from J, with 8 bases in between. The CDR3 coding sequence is TGTGCCAGCAGCTATCACGGGACTGAAGCTTTCTTT. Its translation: CASSYHGTEAFF.